These T cell receptor beta chains were read from a single sample in a study of T cell changes during pregnancy in multiple sclerosis. Clones were sequenced by immunoSEQ multiplex PCR, and TCRdb holds only the in-frame ones, with some missing. The sample holds 78,000 or so clones, about 92% seen once. The input for sequencing was peripheral blood, taken before pregnancy. The receptors were gathered from a female donor with multiple sclerosis, enrolled in a pregnancy study. The CDR3 runs from the conserved cysteine through the conserved F or W. Fields, in order: J gene, V gene, clone size, D gene, CDR3 protein, CDR3 DNA. A D gene is named only where the DNA matches it firmly. Clone size is stated in some rows and not others, as once, few, many or a class when expanded.

>TRBJ2-5|TRBV27|.|.
CASSYQETQYF
TGTGCCAGCAGCTACCAAGAGACCCAGTACTTC
>TRBJ2-2|TRBV7-3|.|TRBD1
CASSWTGRPGELFF
TGTGCCAGCAGCTGGACAGGTCGTCCCGGGGAGCTGTTTTTT
>TRBJ1-5|TRBV2|.|.
CASRAGVNQPQHF
TGTGCCAGCCGGGCAGGGGTTAATCAGCCCCAGCATTTT
>TRBJ1-6|TRBV15|.|TRBD1
CATSREGTGDSPLHF
TGTGCCACCAGCAGAGAAGGGACAGGGGATTCACCCCTCCACTTT
>TRBJ1-5|TRBV12-5|few|TRBD1
CASGLWGYRDRGLTESNSNQPQHF
TGTGCTAGTGGTTTGTGGGGGTATCGGGACAGGGGGCTAACCGAATCCAATAGCAATCAGCCCCAGCATTTT
>TRBJ1-5|TRBV7-8|.|.
CASSLMAGVISQPQHF
TGTGCCAGCAGCTTAATGGCAGGGGTAATTAGTCAGCCCCAGCATTTT
>TRBJ1-5|TRBV5-1|.|TRBD1
CASSLGDRGGNQPQHF
TGCGCCAGCAGCTTGGGGGACAGGGGCGGCAATCAGCCCCAGCATTTT
>TRBJ2-1|TRBV11-2|.|.
CASSLDAPSSYNEQFF
TGTGCCAGCAGCTTAGACGCGCCATCCTCCTACAATGAGCAGTTCTTC
>TRBJ1-2|TRBV2|.|.
CASSQGNNGYTF
TGTGCCAGCTCCCAGGGTAATAATGGCTACACCTTC
>TRBJ1-5|TRBV11-3|.|TRBD1
CASTITAGGLQPQHF
TGTGCCAGCACAATAACCGCAGGGGGCCTTCAGCCCCAGCATTTT
>TRBJ2-1|TRBV13|.|TRBD2
CASSPGTRGYNEQFF
TGTGCCAGCAGCCCCGGGACTAGGGGCTACAATGAGCAGTTCTTC
>TRBJ1-5|TRBV7-8|.|TRBD1
CASSLRQGAMNNQPQHF
TGTGCCAGCAGCCTTAGACAGGGGGCTATGAACAATCAGCCCCAGCATTTT
>TRBJ1-2|TRBV7-9|.|TRBD1
CAGGVAGGLGYTF
TGTGCCGGCGGGGTGGCAGGGGGACTTGGCTACACCTTC
>TRBJ1-1|TRBV14|once|TRBD1
CASSHDRGLAEAFF
TGTGCCAGCAGCCACGACAGGGGGCTGGCTGAAGCTTTCTTT
>TRBJ1-3|TRBV19|.|.
CASSLAGAGNTIYF
TGTGCCAGTAGTCTCGCAGGTGCTGGAAACACCATATATTTT
>TRBJ2-5|TRBV5-6|.|TRBD1
CASSWDSQETQYF
TGTGCCAGCAGCTGGGACAGCCAAGAGACCCAGTACTTC
>TRBJ2-5|TRBV6-1|.|TRBD1
CASSGQGLETQYF
TGTGCCAGCAGTGGACAGGGATTAGAGACCCAGTACTTC
>TRBJ1-1|TRBV19|.|.
CASSIGGPSTEAFF
TGTGCCAGTAGTATCGGGGGGCCGAGCACTGAAGCTTTCTTT
>TRBJ1-1|TRBV5-6|once|TRBD1
CASRLGDRARGRAFF
TGTGCCAGCAGACTTGGGGACAGGGCCCGAGGGAGGGCTTTCTTT
>TRBJ1-1|TRBV7-6|.|.
CASSGGGTTEAFF
TGTGCCAGCAGCGGCGGGGGGACCACTGAAGCTTTCTTT
>TRBJ1-1|TRBV7-3|.|TRBD1
CASSLTPLGTGKTEAFF
TGTGCCAGCAGCTTAACCCCCCTGGGGACAGGGAAGACTGAAGCTTTCTTT
>TRBJ1-1|TRBV7-9|.|.
CASSLMESRTEAFF
TGTGCCAGCAGCCTAATGGAGTCTCGCACTGAAGCTTTCTTT